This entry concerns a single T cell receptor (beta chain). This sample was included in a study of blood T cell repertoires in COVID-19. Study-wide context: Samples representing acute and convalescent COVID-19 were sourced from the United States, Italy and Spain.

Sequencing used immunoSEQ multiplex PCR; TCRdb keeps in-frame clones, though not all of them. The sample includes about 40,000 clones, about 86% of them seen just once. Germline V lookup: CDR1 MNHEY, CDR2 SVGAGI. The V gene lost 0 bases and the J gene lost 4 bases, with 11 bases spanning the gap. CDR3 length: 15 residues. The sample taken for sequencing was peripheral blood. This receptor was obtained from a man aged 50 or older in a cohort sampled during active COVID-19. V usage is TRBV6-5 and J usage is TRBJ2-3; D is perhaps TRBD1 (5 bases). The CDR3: CASSYSTQGADTQYF. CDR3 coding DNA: TGTGCCAGCAGTTACTCGACCCAAGGGGCAGATACGCAGTATTTT.